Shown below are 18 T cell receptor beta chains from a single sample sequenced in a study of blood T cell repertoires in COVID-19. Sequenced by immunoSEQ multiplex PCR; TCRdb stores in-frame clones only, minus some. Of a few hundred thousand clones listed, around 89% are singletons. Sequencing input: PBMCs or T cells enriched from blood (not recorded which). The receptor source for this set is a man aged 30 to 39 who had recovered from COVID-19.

CDR3 nucleotide sequence: TGTGCCATCAGTGAGGGACTAGCGGGAATCTCTGGGGCCAACGTCCTGACTTTC. Protein product: CAISEGLAGISGANVLTF. V is TRBV10-3 and J is TRBJ2-6; 12 positions agree with TRBD2. The length of the CDR3 is 18 residues. From germline, CDR1 is ENHRY and CDR2 SYGVKD. J gave up 0 bases and V 2 bases, and 2 bases lay outside the gene matches.

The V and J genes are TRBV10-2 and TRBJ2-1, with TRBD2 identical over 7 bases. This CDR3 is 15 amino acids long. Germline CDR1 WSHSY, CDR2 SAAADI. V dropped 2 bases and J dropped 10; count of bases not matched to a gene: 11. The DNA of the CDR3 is TGCGCCAGCAGTGAGGGGGCGGGACTACCTATCGAGCAGTTCTTC. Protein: CASSEGAGLPIEQFF.

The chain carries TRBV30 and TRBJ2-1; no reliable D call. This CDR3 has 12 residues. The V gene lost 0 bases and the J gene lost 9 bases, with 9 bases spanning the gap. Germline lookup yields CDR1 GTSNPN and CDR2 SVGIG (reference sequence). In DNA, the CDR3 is TGTGCCTGGAGTGTAGTAGCCGGTGAGCAGTTCTTC. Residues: CAWSVVAGEQFF.

In nucleotides, the CDR3 is TGTGCCAGTAGTATCAGGACAGGGGGCTATGGCTACACCTTC. This codes for CASSIRTGGYGYTF. The chain recombines TRBV19 with TRBJ1-2; 10 bases map to TRBD1. Looked up from germline, CDR1 is LNHDA and CDR2 is SQIVND (reference sequence). CDR3 length equals 14 residues. V was pared by 3 bases and J by 4 bases, with 2 bases of the junction left unmatched.

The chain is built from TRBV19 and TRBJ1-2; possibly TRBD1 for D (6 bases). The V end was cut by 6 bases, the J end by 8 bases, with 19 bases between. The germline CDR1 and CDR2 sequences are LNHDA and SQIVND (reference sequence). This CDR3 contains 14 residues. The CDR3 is CASSPTGTGSGYTF. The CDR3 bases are TGTGCCAGTAGCCCGACCGGAACAGGGAGCGGCTACACCTTC.

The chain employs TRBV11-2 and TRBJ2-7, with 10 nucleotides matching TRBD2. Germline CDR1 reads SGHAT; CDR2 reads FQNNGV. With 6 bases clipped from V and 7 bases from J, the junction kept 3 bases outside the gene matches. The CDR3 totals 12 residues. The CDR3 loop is CASSPLAGEQYF. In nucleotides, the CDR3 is TGTGCCAGCAGTCCACTAGCGGGAGAGCAGTACTTC.

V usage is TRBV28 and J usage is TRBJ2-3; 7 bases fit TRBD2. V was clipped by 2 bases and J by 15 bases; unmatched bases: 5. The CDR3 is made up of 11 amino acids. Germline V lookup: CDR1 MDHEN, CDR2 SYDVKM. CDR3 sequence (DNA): TGTGCCAGCAGTTTAGGACTAGTCGAATATTTT. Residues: CASSLGLVEYF.

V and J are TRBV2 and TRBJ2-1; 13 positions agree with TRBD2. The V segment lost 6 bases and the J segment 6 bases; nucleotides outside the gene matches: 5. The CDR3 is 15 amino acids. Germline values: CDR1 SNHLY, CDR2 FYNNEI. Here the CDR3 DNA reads TGTGCCAGCAGAACCGGGACTAGCGGGACCAATGAGCAGTTCTTC. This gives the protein CASRTGTSGTNEQFF.

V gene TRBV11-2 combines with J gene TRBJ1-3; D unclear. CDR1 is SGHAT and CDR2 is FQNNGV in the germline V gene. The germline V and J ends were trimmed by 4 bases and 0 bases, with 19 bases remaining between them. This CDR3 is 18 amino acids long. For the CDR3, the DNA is TGTGCCAGCAGCTCCACCGGGGAAAAGGCGCCCTCTGGAAACACCATATATTTT. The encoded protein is CASSSTGEKAPSGNTIYF.

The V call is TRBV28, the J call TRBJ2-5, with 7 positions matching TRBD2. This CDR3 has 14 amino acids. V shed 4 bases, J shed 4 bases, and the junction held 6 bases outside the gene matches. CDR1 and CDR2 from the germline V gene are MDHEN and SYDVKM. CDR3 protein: CASSSWGGAETQYF. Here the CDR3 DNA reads TGTGCCAGCAGTTCCTGGGGAGGGGCAGAGACCCAGTACTTC.

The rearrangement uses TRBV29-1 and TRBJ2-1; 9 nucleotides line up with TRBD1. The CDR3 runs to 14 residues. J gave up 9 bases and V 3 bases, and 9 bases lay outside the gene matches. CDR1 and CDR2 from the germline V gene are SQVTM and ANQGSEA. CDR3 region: CSVDRDREWSEQFF. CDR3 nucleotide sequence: TGCAGCGTTGATCGGGACAGGGAGTGGAGTGAGCAGTTCTTC.

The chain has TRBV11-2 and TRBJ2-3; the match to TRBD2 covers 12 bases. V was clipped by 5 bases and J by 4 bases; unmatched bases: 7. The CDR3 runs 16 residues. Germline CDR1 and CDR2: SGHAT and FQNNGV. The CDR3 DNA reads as TGTGCCAGCAGCCTCCCCCTAGCGGGAGGGCCAGATACGCAGTATTTT. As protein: CASSLPLAGGPDTQYF.

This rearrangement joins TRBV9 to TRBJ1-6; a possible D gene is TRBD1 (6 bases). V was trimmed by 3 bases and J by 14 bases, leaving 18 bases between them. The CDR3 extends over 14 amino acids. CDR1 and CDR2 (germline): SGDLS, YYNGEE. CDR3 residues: CASSADPDGTTLHF. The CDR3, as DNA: TGTGCCAGCAGCGCCGACCCGGACGGGACAACCCTCCACTTT.

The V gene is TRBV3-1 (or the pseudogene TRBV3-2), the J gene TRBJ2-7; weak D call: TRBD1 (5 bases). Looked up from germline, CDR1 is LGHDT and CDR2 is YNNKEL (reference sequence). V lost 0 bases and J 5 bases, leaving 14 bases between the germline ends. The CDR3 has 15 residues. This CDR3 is CASSQDGARVDEQYF. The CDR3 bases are TGTGCCAGCAGCCAAGACGGAGCCAGGGTGGACGAGCAGTACTTC.

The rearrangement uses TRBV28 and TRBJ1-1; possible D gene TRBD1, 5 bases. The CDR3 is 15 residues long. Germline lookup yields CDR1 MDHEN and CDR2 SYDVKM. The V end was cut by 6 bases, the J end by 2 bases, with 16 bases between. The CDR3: CASRPWGGVNTEAFF. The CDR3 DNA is TGTGCCAGCAGACCTTGGGGGGGGGTAAACACTGAAGCTTTCTTT.

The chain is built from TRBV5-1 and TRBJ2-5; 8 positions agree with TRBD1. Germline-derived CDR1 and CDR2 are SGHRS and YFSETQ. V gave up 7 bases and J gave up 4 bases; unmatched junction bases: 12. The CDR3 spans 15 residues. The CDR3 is CASGPRDRSGETQYF. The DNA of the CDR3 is TGCGCCAGCGGACCGCGGGACAGGTCGGGAGAGACCCAGTACTTC.

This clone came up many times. The CDR3 sequence: CASYPSGRFAGELFF. CDR3 sequence (DNA): TGTGCCAGCTACCCTAGCGGGAGATTTGCCGGGGAGCTGTTTTTT. The genes are TRBV28 and TRBJ2-2, with 10 bases fitting TRBD2. Trimming took 8 bases from V and 6 from J; bases not matched to a gene: 9. This CDR3 is 15 amino acids long. The germline gives CDR1 MDHEN, CDR2 SYDVKM.

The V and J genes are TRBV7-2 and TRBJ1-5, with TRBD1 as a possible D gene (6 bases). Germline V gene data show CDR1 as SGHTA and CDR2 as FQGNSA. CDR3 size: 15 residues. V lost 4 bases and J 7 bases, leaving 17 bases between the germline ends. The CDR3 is CASSSGGAAGQPQHF. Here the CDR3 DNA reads TGTGCCAGCAGCTCCGGGGGGGCCGCCGGACAGCCCCAGCATTTT.